The T cell receptor beta chain under discussion was sequenced for a study of blood T cell repertoires in COVID-19. The V segment lost 5 bases and the J segment 7 bases; nucleotides outside the gene matches: 8. This CDR3 has 13 amino acids. Germline V gene sequence: CDR1 GTSNPN, CDR2 SVGIG (reference sequence). This clone came up once. The repertoire was sequenced with immunoSEQ multiplex PCR; TCRdb's copy has only in-frame clones and lacks some. The table records over 60,000 clones, 65% to 90% of them present only once. Sequencing was carried out using peripheral blood. The clonotype was recovered from a middle-aged man with acute or convalescent COVID-19. V and J are TRBV30 and TRBJ2-7; 10 nucleotides agree with TRBD1. The CDR3 loop is CAWSRDRGMEQYF. The CDR3 DNA reads TGTGCCTGGTCCCGGGACAGGGGTATGGAGCAGTACTTC.